These 2 T cell receptor beta chains share one sample of origin, sequenced in a study of T cells in Graves' hyperthyroidism and ophthalmopathy. It was RNA transcripts that yielded the amplified TCR beta CDR3 regions. TCR CDR3 regions were first amplified by RT-PCR with HTBI primers. TCRdb recomputed calls from the multiplex PCR reads with MiXCR, one row per CDR3 protein. The sample lists 600,000 to 700,000 distinct CDR3 sequences, roughly 45% seen once, with about 7% in the top ten. The sample comprised peripheral blood or thyroid tissue (not recorded which). Receptors originate from an adult man with Graves' disease, either hyperthyroidism or ophthalmopathy (not recorded which).

The CDR3 DNA reads as TGTGCCAGCAGCTTGTGGACTAGCGGGAGGGCCCAGTACTTC. This codes for CASSLWTSGRAQYF. The J gene is TRBJ2-5, the V gene TRBV7-8, with TRBD2 identical over 15 bases. V gave up 3 bases and J gave up 9 bases; unmatched junction bases: 2. CDR1 is SGHVS, CDR2 FQNEAQ, per germline. The CDR3 is 14 residues long.

The chain uses TRBV7-9 and TRBJ2-7; D is possibly TRBD2 (7 bases). Deletions cut 1 base from V and 3 bases from J, with 10 bases between. Germline CDR1 reads SEHNR; CDR2 reads FQNEAQ (reference sequence). The CDR3 totals 14 residues. The CDR3 protein is CASSLEGGDYEQYF. CDR3 bases: TGTGCCAGCAGCTTAGAAGGGGGGGACTACGAGCAGTACTTC.